A single T cell receptor beta chain is shown here with its context. Its antigen is still unknown. No much larger clone exists at a distance of one base, and base qualities are not known. The data belong to a study of regulatory dendritic cells for organ transplantation (dated 2017 in TCRdb). Notes on the research overall: To make regulatory dendritic cells, monocytes were cultured with vitamin D3 on days 0 and 4 and with IL-10 on day 4. On day 6, LPS was added to the DC cultures to test how the DCs responded to a strong maturation-inducing agent. TCRbeta repertoires were sequenced from sorted naive and memory CD4+ and CD8+ T cells before and after allostimulation with regulatory or mature dendritic cells.

The TCRbeta CDR3 regions were amplified in a multiplexed two-step PCR with Vbeta-specific forward primers and Jbeta-specific reverse primers. Through the immunoSEQ service, the TCRbeta libraries were run on an Illumina instrument for sequencing. On the study's bioinformatics: IMGT annotation was used to assign V, D and J genes, and synthetic CDR3 analogues were used to correct the counts for multiplex PCR bias. In the immunoSEQ Analyzer, repertoire clonality was calculated as one minus normalized Shannon entropy. Clonal expansion was defined by Fisher's exact test with Benjamini-Hochberg false discovery rate control, using two-tailed P<0.01. TCRdb obtained this table from immuneACCESS and retained in-frame rearrangements with V and J assigned. These tables miss some clones; where compared with another copy, unresolved V genes account for less than half of the shortfall, and the remainder is unexplained. That table gives V, J and clone size, and the DNA gave D and trimming. The sample table lists over 9,000 clones, under 90% of them with a count of one. The ten largest clones capture nearly 0.45% of the sample.

What the authors observed across the whole study: Expansion of memory CD8+ clones was induced by allostimulation in both subjects, but more limited expansion appeared to be induced by regulatory dendritic cells than by mature dendritic cells. Among the resting subsets, memory CD8+ T cells contained the most alloreactive TCR clonotypes. The repertoires of naive CD4+ and CD8+ T cells were highly diverse, while memory cell repertoires were less diverse, with memory CD8+ cells being the most oligoclonal. The authors pointed out considerable heterogeneity between individuals in the alloreactive memory CD8+ T cell pool, and only a couple of subjects were sequenced.

In the germline V gene (reference sequence), CDR1 corresponds to GTSNPN and CDR2 to SVGIG. Trimming costs V 2 bases and J 0 bases, and their ends lie 14 bases apart. From the cysteine through the phenylalanine, the CDR3 covers 16 amino acids. Only the CDR3 DNA stays, 48 bases, in frame from base 1. Sorted T cell subsets were CFSE-labeled and co-cultured for around five days with allogeneic regulatory or mature dendritic cells at a 1:10 DC:T ratio. FACS was used to sort CD4+ or CD8+ cells into naive T cells (CD45RA+) and memory T cells (CD45RO+). The T cells used for TCR sequencing were obtained from a couple of healthy control subjects. The Qiagen DNeasy Blood & Tissue Kit was used for extraction of genomic DNA.

The TCR sequence derives from a human donor in good health. The sequencing input was naive CD8+ T cells from blood cultured with dendritic cells. The cell subset or site label of this sample denotes: CD45RA+ naive T cells. The chain is encoded by TRBV30 joined to TRBJ2-1; D gene: possibly TRBD2, on 7 matching bases. The DNA is as follows: TGTGCCTGGAGTCCAAAGGGGGGGAGCTCCTACAATGAGCAGTTCTTC. Translated, this gives CAWSPKGGSSYNEQFF.